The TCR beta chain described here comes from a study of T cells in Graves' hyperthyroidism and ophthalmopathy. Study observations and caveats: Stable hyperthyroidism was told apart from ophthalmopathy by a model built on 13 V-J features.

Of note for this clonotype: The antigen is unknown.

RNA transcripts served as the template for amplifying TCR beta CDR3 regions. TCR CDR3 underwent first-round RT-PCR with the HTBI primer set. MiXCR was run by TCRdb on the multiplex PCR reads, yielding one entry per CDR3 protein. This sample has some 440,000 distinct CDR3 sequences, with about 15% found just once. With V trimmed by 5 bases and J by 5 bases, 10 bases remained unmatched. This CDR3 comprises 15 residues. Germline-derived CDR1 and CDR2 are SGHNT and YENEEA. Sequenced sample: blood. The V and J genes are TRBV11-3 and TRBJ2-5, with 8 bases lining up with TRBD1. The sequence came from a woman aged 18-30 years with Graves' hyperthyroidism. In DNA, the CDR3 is TGTGCCAGCAGCCGAGGTAGACAGGGGCGGGAGACCCAGTACTTC. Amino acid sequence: CASSRGRQGRETQYF.